The clone carrying this T cell receptor (beta chain) was observed a few times. Extraction and reverse transcription of RNA yielded cDNA as the sequencing template. Using immunoSEQ multiplex PCR, the repertoire was profiled, and TCRdb retains in-frame clones only, with some absent. The sample contains roughly 150,000 clones, around 50% of which appear only once. Germline CDR1 is MGHRA and CDR2 is YSYEKL. Trimming removed 0 bases at V and 2 bases at J, with 14 bases between. CDR3 size: 17 residues. This sample was included in a study of CD8+ T cells in alopecia areata. Overall study context: It was 6 to 18 months of tofacitinib, and then there were 6 months off drug.

Documented treatment: oral pan-JAK inhibitor, 5-10 mg twice daily. Obtained from alopecia areata patients were lesional scalp punch biopsies along with peripheral blood. The specimen was CD8+ T cells sorted from blood, collected at week 4, from a patient treated with tofacitinib. This receptor was taken from a human donor with alopecia areata. The V gene is TRBV4-1, the J gene TRBJ1-5; possible D gene TRBD1, 5 bases. This CDR3 is CASSQDAGGWGNQPQHF. CDR3 sequence (DNA): TGCGCCAGCAGCCAAGACGCTGGGGGTTGGGGCAATCAGCCCCAGCATTTT.